The rows below give T cell receptor beta chains drawn from one sample of a study of spatial heterogeneity in lung cancer. TCRdb used MiXCR to reprocess the 5' RACE reads, holding one entry per CDR3 protein. The sample has tens of thousands of distinct CDR3 sequences; around 15% are singletons. The source was PBMCs, collected at surgery. These TCRs come from a male donor with early-stage non-small cell lung cancer. Each CDR3 is given with its conserved first and last residue. Fields, in order: CDR3 protein, CDR3 DNA, V gene, J gene, clone size, D gene. The D gene is left open where the match is weak. Clone size appears in some rows only: once, few, many, or a class for an expanded clone.

cdr3_aa: CASSLDGDQPQHF
cdr3_nt: TGCGCCAGCAGCTTGGACGGAGATCAGCCCCAGCATTTT
v_call: TRBV5-1
j_call: TRBJ1-5
clone_size: many
d_call: .

cdr3_aa: CASSSVAGDETQYF
cdr3_nt: TGCGCCAGCAGCTCGGTAGCGGGAGATGAGACCCAGTACTTC
v_call: TRBV5-1
j_call: TRBJ2-5
clone_size: few
d_call: TRBD2

cdr3_aa: CASGLVLGPLTEAFF
cdr3_nt: TGTGCTAGTGGTTTGGTACTTGGACCCCTCACTGAAGCTTTCTTT
v_call: TRBV12-5
j_call: TRBJ1-1
clone_size: few
d_call: .

cdr3_aa: CSARDERSPYNEQFF
cdr3_nt: TGCAGTGCTAGGGACGAGCGGTCCCCCTACAATGAGCAGTTCTTC
v_call: TRBV20-1
j_call: TRBJ2-1
clone_size: few
d_call: .

cdr3_aa: CASSSRDYPPREQFF
cdr3_nt: TGTGCCAGCAGCTCCCGGGACTATCCCCCCAGGGAGCAGTTCTTC
v_call: TRBV21-1
j_call: TRBJ2-1
clone_size: few
d_call: .

cdr3_aa: CASSVPGLAEQFF
cdr3_nt: TGTGCCAGTAGTGTCCCAGGACTGGCTGAGCAGTTCTTC
v_call: TRBV19
j_call: TRBJ2-1
clone_size: .
d_call: .

cdr3_aa: CASSYSRDNSPLHF
cdr3_nt: TGTGCCAGCAGCTATAGTCGAGATAATTCACCCCTCCACTTT
v_call: TRBV7-2
j_call: TRBJ1-6
clone_size: .
d_call: .

cdr3_aa: CASSQDPNTGELFF
cdr3_nt: TGTGCCAGCAGCCAAGACCCAAATACCGGGGAGCTGTTTTTT
v_call: TRBV3-1
j_call: TRBJ2-2
clone_size: .
d_call: .

cdr3_aa: CASSLTGQADQPQHF
cdr3_nt: TGTGCCAGCAGTCTAACCGGACAGGCCGATCAGCCCCAGCATTTT
v_call: TRBV28
j_call: TRBJ1-5
clone_size: few
d_call: TRBD1

cdr3_aa: CASSLDNTDTQYF
cdr3_nt: TGCGCCAGCAGCCTGGACAACACAGATACGCAGTATTTT
v_call: TRBV5-1
j_call: TRBJ2-3
clone_size: .
d_call: .

cdr3_aa: CASSDDPNYGYTF
cdr3_nt: TGTGCCAGCAGTGACGACCCTAACTATGGCTACACCTTC
v_call: TRBV6-4
j_call: TRBJ1-2
clone_size: many
d_call: .

cdr3_aa: CSARDLQGNSPLHF
cdr3_nt: TGCAGTGCTAGAGATTTACAGGGTAATTCACCCCTCCACTTT
v_call: TRBV20-1
j_call: TRBJ1-6
clone_size: few
d_call: .

cdr3_aa: CASSRAYEQYF
cdr3_nt: TGTGCCAGCAGCAGAGCCTACGAGCAGTACTTC
v_call: TRBV6-6
j_call: TRBJ2-7
clone_size: many
d_call: .

cdr3_aa: CAISEFGTISNQPQHF
cdr3_nt: TGTGCCATCAGCGAGTTCGGGACAATTAGCAATCAGCCCCAGCATTTT
v_call: TRBV10-3
j_call: TRBJ1-5
clone_size: few
d_call: .

cdr3_aa: CANAGDPNYGYTF
cdr3_nt: TGTGCCAACGCAGGGGATCCTAACTATGGCTACACCTTC
v_call: TRBV27
j_call: TRBJ1-2
clone_size: .
d_call: .

cdr3_aa: CSARDRGPADGYTF
cdr3_nt: TGCAGTGCTAGAGACAGGGGGCCGGCGGATGGCTACACCTTC
v_call: TRBV20-1
j_call: TRBJ1-2
clone_size: few
d_call: TRBD1

cdr3_aa: CASSPLDSRAYEQYF
cdr3_nt: TGCGCCAGCAGCCCGCTGGACAGCCGGGCCTACGAGCAGTACTTC
v_call: TRBV5-1
j_call: TRBJ2-7
clone_size: many
d_call: .

cdr3_aa: CASSPGTSPLHTQYF
cdr3_nt: TGTGCCAGCAGCCCCGGGACTAGCCCGTTACATACGCAGTATTTT
v_call: TRBV7-2
j_call: TRBJ2-3
clone_size: .
d_call: TRBD2

cdr3_aa: CASSQGRVDYEQYF
cdr3_nt: TGTGCCAGCAGCCAAGGAAGGGTCGACTACGAGCAGTACTTC
v_call: TRBV4-2
j_call: TRBJ2-7
clone_size: .
d_call: .

cdr3_aa: CASSPGTGLDYGYTF
cdr3_nt: TGTGCCAGCTCACCGGGGACAGGGTTGGACTATGGCTACACCTTC
v_call: TRBV18
j_call: TRBJ1-2
clone_size: few
d_call: TRBD1